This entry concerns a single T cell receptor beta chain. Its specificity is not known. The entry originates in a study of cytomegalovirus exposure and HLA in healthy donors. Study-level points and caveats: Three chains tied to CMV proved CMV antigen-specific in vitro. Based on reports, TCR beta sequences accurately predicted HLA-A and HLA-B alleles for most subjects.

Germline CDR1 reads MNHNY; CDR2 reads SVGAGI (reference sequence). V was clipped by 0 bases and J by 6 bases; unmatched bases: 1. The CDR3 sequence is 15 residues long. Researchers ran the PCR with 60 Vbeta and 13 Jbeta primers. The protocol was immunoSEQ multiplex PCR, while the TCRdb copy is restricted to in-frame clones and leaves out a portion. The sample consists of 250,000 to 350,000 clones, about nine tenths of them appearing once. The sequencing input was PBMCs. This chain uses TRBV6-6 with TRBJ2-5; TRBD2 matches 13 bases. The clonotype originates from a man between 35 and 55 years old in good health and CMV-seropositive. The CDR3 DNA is TGTGCCAGCAGTTACTCGACTAGCGGGAGGCAGACCCAGTACTTC. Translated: CASSYSTSGRQTQYF.